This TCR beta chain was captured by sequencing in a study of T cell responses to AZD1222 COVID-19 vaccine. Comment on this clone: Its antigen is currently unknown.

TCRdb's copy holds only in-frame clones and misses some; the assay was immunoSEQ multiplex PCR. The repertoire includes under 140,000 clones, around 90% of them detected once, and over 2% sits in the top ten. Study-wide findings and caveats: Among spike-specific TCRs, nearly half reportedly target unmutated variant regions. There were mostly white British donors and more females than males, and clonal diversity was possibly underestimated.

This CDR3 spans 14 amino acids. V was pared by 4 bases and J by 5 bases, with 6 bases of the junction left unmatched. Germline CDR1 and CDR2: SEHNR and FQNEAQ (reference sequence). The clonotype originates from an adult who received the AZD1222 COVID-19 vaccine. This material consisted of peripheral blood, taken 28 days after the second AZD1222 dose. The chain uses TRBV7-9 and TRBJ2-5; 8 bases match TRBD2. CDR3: CASSSGLEGETQYF. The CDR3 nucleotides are TGTGCCAGCAGCTCGGGACTAGAGGGTGAGACCCAGTACTTC.